This T cell receptor (beta chain) was observed in a study of Ad26.COV2.S vaccination and SARS-CoV-2 variants. The overall study: Donor was in the COV1001 Ad26.COV2.S trial arm. The vaccine Ad26.COV2.S was put into the muscle once, or twice with 56 days between.

Study conclusions and caveats: Placebo and vaccine recipients had non-spike TCR breadth that was similar.

This sample's treatment: 15 to 20 received Ad26.COV2.S at low or high dose, single or two shots; about 5 received placebo; per-sample allocation not given. Sampling was done on day 63 after the first vaccine or placebo injection. The donor's status was that of an adult aged 18-55 years in Boston. A remark on this clone: As yet, its antigen is unknown.

Profiled with immunoSEQ multiplex PCR; TCRdb holds only in-frame clones, not every one. The sample yields about 680,000 clones, 80% to 90% seen once. Germline V lookup: CDR1 MNHEY, CDR2 SVGAGI. The CDR3 is 15 amino acids. Trimming cost V 0 bases and J 3 bases; bases outside gene matches: 1. This clonotype originated in a person between 18 and 60 years old who received the Ad26.COV2.S COVID-19 vaccine or a placebo. The source was peripheral blood, collected in a trial of Ad26.COV2.S vaccine versus placebo. V and J are TRBV6-5 and TRBJ1-4, with TRBD1 matching over 7 bases. The CDR3: CASSYSTGPNEKLFF. CDR3 DNA: TGTGCCAGCAGTTACTCGACAGGGCCTAATGAAAAACTGTTTTTT.